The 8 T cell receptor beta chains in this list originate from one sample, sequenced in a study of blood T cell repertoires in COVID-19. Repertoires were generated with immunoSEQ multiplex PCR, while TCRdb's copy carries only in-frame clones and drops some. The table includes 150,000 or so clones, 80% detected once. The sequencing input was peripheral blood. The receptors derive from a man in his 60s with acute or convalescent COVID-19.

DNA of the CDR3: TGTGCCAGCAGCTTAGGGGACAGGGGCTTATCTGGGGCCAACGTCCTGACTTTC. This gives the protein CASSLGDRGLSGANVLTF. The rearrangement uses TRBV7-2 and TRBJ2-6; 10 nucleotides line up with TRBD1. The ends lost 1 base at V and 1 base at J; junction bases unmatched: 4. The CDR3 extends over 18 amino acids. CDR1 and CDR2 from the germline V gene are SGHTA and FQGNSA.

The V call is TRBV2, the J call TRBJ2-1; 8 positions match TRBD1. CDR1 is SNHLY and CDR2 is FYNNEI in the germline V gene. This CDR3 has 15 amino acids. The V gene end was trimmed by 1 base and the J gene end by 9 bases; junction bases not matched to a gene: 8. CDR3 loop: CASSEGVTGVGEQFF. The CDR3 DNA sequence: TGTGCCAGCAGTGAAGGGGTGACAGGGGTCGGTGAGCAGTTCTTC.

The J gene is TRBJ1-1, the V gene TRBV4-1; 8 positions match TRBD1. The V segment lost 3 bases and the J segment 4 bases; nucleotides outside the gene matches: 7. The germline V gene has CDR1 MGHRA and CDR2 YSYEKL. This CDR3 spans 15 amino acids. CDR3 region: CASSQSTGVGTEAFF. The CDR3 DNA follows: TGCGCCAGCAGCCAGTCGACAGGGGTTGGCACTGAAGCTTTCTTT.

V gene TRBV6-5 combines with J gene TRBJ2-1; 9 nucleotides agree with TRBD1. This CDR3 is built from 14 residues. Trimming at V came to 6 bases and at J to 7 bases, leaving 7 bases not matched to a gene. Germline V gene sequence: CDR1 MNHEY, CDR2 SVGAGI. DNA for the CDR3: TGTGCCAGCAGCCCCGGGACAGGGAGGAATGAGCAGTTCTTC. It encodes CASSPGTGRNEQFF.

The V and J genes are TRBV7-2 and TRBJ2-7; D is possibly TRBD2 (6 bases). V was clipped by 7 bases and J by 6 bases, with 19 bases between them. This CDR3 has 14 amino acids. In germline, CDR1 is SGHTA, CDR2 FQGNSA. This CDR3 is CASNLGTAGGEQYF. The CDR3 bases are TGTGCCAGCAACCTAGGGACTGCTGGGGGCGAGCAGTACTTC.

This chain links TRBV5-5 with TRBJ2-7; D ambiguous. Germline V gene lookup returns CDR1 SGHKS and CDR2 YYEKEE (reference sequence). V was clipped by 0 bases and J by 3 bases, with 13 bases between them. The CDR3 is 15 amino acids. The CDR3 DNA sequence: TGTGCCAGCAGCTTGGGATTCAGCAGGATCTACGAGCAGTACTTC. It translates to CASSLGFSRIYEQYF.

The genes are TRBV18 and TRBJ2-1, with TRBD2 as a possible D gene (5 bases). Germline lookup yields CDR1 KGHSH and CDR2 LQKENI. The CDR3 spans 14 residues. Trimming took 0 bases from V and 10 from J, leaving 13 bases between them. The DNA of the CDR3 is TGTGCCAGCTCACCACCGGTTCCCCCGGGAGAGCAGTTCTTC. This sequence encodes CASSPPVPPGEQFF.

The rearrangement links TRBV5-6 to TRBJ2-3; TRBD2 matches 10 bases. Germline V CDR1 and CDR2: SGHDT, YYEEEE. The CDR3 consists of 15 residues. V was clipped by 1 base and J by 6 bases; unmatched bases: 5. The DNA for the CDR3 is TGTGCCAGCAGCTTGAGCGGGGGGGCCTGGGATACGCAGTATTTT. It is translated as CASSLSGGAWDTQYF.